This TCR beta chain was sequenced for a study of lymphopenia after photon versus proton radiotherapy. Study-wide points: After the lymphocyte nadir, photon-treated repertoires showed oligoclonal expansion, especially of CD8+ Temra cells. Better survival with proton therapy was suggested as possible, not demonstrated.

V lost 2 bases and J lost 8, with 13 bases in between. This CDR3 has 14 residues. The V gene's germline CDR1 is MGHDK and CDR2 SYGVNS. Details on this clone: The antigen is undetermined.

Using immunoSEQ multiplex PCR, the repertoire was profiled, and TCRdb retains in-frame clones only, with some absent. The data hold 20,000 to 25,000 clones, with around 85% observed a single time. The chain recombines TRBV25-1 with TRBJ2-1; no clear D gene. This clonotype originated in a man aged 60 to 69 with pancreatic cancer. Material: peripheral blood, obtained from a patient treated with photon-based radiotherapy. The CDR3 sequence: CASSEKYHLDEQFF. CDR3 nucleotide sequence: TGTGCCAGCAGTGAAAAGTACCATTTAGATGAGCAGTTCTTC.